This T cell receptor beta chain was retrieved from a study of blood T cells in healthy people across ages. Study results and caveats: Researchers deemed the diversity estimates from one million T cells underestimates.

It was with a sample-barcoded 5' primer and a J-beta primer mix that a second PCR of roughly 7 to 12 cycles was run. TCRdb ran MiXCR on the 5' RACE reads and lists one entry per CDR3 protein. The table has 700,000 or so distinct CDR3 sequences, roughly 20% seen once; the top ten hold 22%. This CDR3 comprises 16 residues. Germline CDR1 reads MNHEY; CDR2 reads SMNVEV (reference sequence). With 6 bases removed from V and 10 bases from J, the gap between germline ends came to 22 bases. Comments on this clonotype: The antigen is unknown.

The chain links TRBV27 to TRBJ1-6, with a weak D call TRBD1 (6 bases). The receptor was isolated from a man aged 65 to 79 in good health. Specimen: blood. The CDR3 here is CASRVTPQGRRSPLHF. The CDR3 DNA sequence: TGTGCCAGCAGAGTAACCCCCCAGGGGAGGAGGTCACCCCTCCACTTT.